This TCR beta chain was identified during a study of early T cells in non-severe SARS-CoV-2 infection. Researchers attached unique molecular identifiers to individual cDNA molecules. In TCRdb, the 5' RACE reads were re-called with MiXCR into one record per CDR3 protein. Here the sample spans some 82,000 distinct CDR3 sequences, roughly 12% being singletons. This clonotype was found a few times. Looked up from germline, CDR1 is SGHVS and CDR2 is FNYEAQ. This CDR3 spans 17 amino acids. V shed 1 base and J shed 2 bases, with 16 bases lying between them. This TCR derives from an adult who was a healthcare worker with PCR-confirmed SARS-CoV-2 infection or an uninfected control (not recorded which). J is TRBJ2-3 and V is TRBV7-6, with D perhaps matching TRBD1 or TRBD2 (5 bases each). The sequenced sample consisted of whole blood. CDR3 residues: CASSLVPNGAATDTQYF. CDR3 in DNA: TGTGCCAGCAGCTTAGTGCCAAACGGGGCGGCCACAGATACGCAGTATTTT.